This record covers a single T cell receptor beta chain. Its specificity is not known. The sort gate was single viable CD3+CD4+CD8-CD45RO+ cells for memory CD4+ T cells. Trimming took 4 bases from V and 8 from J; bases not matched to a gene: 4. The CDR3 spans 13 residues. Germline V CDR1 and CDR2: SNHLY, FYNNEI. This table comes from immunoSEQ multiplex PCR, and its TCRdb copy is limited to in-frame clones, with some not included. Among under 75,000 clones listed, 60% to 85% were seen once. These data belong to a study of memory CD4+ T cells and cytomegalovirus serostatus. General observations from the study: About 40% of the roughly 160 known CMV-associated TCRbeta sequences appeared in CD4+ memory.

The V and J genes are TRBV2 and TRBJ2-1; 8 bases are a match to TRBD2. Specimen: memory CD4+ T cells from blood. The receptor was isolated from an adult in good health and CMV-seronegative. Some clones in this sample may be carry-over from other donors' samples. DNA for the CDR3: TGTGCCAGCAGTGGGAGCGGGAGTGATGAGCAGTTCTTC. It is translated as CASSGSGSDEQFF.